These 14 T cell receptor beta chains came from one sample sequenced in a study of cytomegalovirus exposure and HLA in healthy donors. PCR involved 60 Vbeta and 13 Jbeta primers. Using immunoSEQ multiplex PCR, the repertoire was profiled, and TCRdb retains in-frame clones only, with some absent. The sample holds about 82,000 clones; 70% to 80% are singletons and the top ten take around 15%. The sequenced material came from PBMCs. These receptor sequences come from a human donor in good health.

The genes are TRBV18 and TRBJ2-7; no firm D call. Per the germline V gene, CDR1 is KGHSH and CDR2 is LQKENI. The germline V and J ends were trimmed by 2 bases and 0 bases, with 5 bases remaining between them. The CDR3 contains 13 residues. CDR3 nucleotides: TGTGCCAGCTCACCAACAGCCTCCTACGAGCAGTACTTC. This gives the protein CASSPTASYEQYF.

Only a few counts were recorded for this clone. The chain carries TRBV6-5 and TRBJ1-5, with TRBD1 matching over 10 bases. With 5 bases clipped from V and 6 bases from J, the junction kept 4 bases outside the gene matches. The CDR3 consists of 14 residues. Germline CDR1 and CDR2: MNHEY and SVGAGI. CDR3 DNA sequence: TGTGCCAGCAGTGACAGGGGGCATAGTCAGCCCCAGCATTTT. This gives the protein CASSDRGHSQPQHF.

The chain couples TRBV11-2 to TRBJ2-2; tentatively, D is TRBD2 (5 bases). V gave up 5 bases and J gave up 3 bases, with 19 bases separating them. This CDR3 contains 17 residues. Germline V gives CDR1 SGHAT, CDR2 FQNNGV. The CDR3 spells CASSPQSGLVDTGELFF. The CDR3 DNA sequence: TGTGCCAGCAGCCCACAGTCGGGGTTGGTGGACACCGGGGAGCTGTTTTTT. Based on the CDR3 plus reference TRBV11-2 and TRBJ2-2, the full variable domain is EAGVAQSPRYKIIEKRQSVAFWCNPISGHATLYWYQQILGQGPKLLIQFQNNGVVDDSQLPKDRFSAERLKGVDSTLKIQPAKLEDSAVYLCASSPQSGLVDTGELFFGEGSRLTVL.

The chain combines TRBV27 with TRBJ1-2, with 7 positions matching TRBD1. CDR3 length: 15 residues. V shed 0 bases and J 3 bases; nucleotides not matched to a gene: 4. The germline gives CDR1 MNHEY, CDR2 SMNVEV (reference sequence). The CDR3, as DNA: TGTGCCAGCAGTTTATCCGCAGGGGGTTACTATGGCTACACCTTC. This codes for CASSLSAGGYYGYTF.

Here the CDR3 reads CASSRQSIEQFF. Written as DNA, the CDR3 is TGTGCCAGTAGTCGACAGTCTATTGAGCAGTTCTTC. The chain joins TRBV19 to TRBJ2-1; TRBD1 is a possible D gene (5 bases). The CDR3 spans 12 residues. In germline, CDR1 is LNHDA, CDR2 SQIVND (reference sequence). V was trimmed by 5 bases and J by 9 bases, leaving 11 bases between them.

In the case of this clone: Mismatch with germline at one junction end may stem from a read error. The V and J genes are TRBV19 and TRBJ1-2; TRBD1 matches at 7 bases. Germline values: CDR1 LNHDA, CDR2 SQIVND (reference sequence). This CDR3 contains 17 residues. The CDR3 protein is CASSIDGLSDRADGYTF. For the CDR3, the DNA is TGTGCCAGTAGCATAGACGGTTTGAGTGACAGGGCGGATGGCTACACCTTC. Filled out from reference TRBV19 and TRBJ1-2, the complete variable domain reads DGGITQSPKYLFRKEGQNVTLSCEQNLNHDAMYWYRQDPGQGLRLIYYSQIVNDFQKGDIAEGYSVSREKKESFPLTVTSAQKNPTAFYLCASSIDGLSDRADGYTFGSGTRLTVV.

The gene calls are TRBV14 and TRBJ2-6, with D possibly matching TRBD2 (6 bases). V dropped 1 base and J dropped 2 bases, with 15 bases sitting between them. CDR3 length equals 18 residues. CDR1 and CDR2 (germline): SGHDN, FVKESK. CDR3 in amino acids: CASSQAGRGLAGANVLTF. The CDR3 region has the DNA TGTGCCAGCAGCCAAGCGGGGCGGGGCTTGGCTGGGGCCAACGTCCTGACTTTC.

This sequence joins TRBV18 and TRBJ2-1; TRBD1 agrees at 7 bases. This CDR3 is 15 amino acids long. V was clipped by 0 bases and J by 2 bases; unmatched bases: 1. Germline V lookup: CDR1 KGHSH, CDR2 LQKENI. CDR3 bases: TGTGCCAGCTCACCACCCGGGACAGCCTACAATGAGCAGTTCTTC. It translates to CASSPPGTAYNEQFF.

V is TRBV19 and J is TRBJ1-2; 7 bases are a match to TRBD1. Per the germline V gene, CDR1 is LNHDA and CDR2 is SQIVND (reference sequence). CDR3 length: 16 amino acids. V lost 4 bases and J lost 1; bases outside the gene matches: 9. The CDR3 protein is CASSTEDRPYNYGYTF. The CDR3 DNA reads as TGTGCCAGTAGTACCGAGGACAGGCCCTATAACTATGGCTACACCTTC.

The chain combines TRBV6-5 with TRBJ1-2; D possibly corresponds to TRBD1 (6 bases). Germline V CDR1 and CDR2: MNHEY, SVGAGI. V lost 2 bases to trimming and J lost 5 bases, with 9 bases between them. This CDR3 region has 13 residues. CDR3 residues: CASSYARGYGYTF. The CDR3 DNA follows: TGTGCCAGCAGTTACGCGAGGGGGTATGGCTACACCTTC.

The chain carries TRBV14 and TRBJ2-5, with 7 nucleotides matching TRBD2. V was clipped by 1 base and J by 2 bases; unmatched bases: 7. The germline V gene encodes CDR1 SGHDN and CDR2 FVKESK. The CDR3 covers 16 residues. The CDR3 is CASSQAQRLAQETQYF. CDR3 sequence (DNA): TGTGCCAGCAGCCAAGCCCAGCGACTAGCACAAGAGACCCAGTACTTC.

The chain combines TRBV13 with TRBJ2-7; D call uncertain. Per the germline V gene, CDR1 is PRHDT and CDR2 is FYEKMQ (reference sequence). The length of the CDR3 is 14 residues. Trimming removed 5 bases from V and 4 bases from J, with 15 bases in between. CDR3 bases: TGTGCCAGCAGCCCCCTCGGTCGAAGATACGAGCAGTACTTC. Protein product: CASSPLGRRYEQYF. The variable domain in full, with the rest retrieved from reference TRBV13 and TRBJ2-7, is AAGVIQSPRHLIKEKRETATLKCYPIPRHDTVYWYQQGPGQDPQFLISFYEKMQSDKGSIPDRFSAQQFSDYHSELNMSSLELGDSALYFCASSPLGRRYEQYFGPGTRLTVT.

This chain links TRBV7-2 with TRBJ2-7, with 11 bases fitting TRBD1. Germline values: CDR1 SGHTA, CDR2 FQGNSA. The V and J ends lost 7 bases and 3 bases, in that order; junction bases with no gene match: 5. This CDR3 comprises 14 residues. CDR3 bases: TGTGCCAGCACCCAGGGACAGGGGGACTACGAGCAGTACTTC. Protein product: CASTQGQGDYEQYF. Filled out from reference TRBV7-2 and TRBJ2-7, the complete variable domain reads GAGVSQSPSNKVTEKGKDVELRCDPISGHTALYWYRQSLGQGLEFLIYFQGNSAPDKSGLPSDRFSAERTGGSVSTLTIQRTQQEDSAVYLCASTQGQGDYEQYFGPGTRLTVT.

The chain carries TRBV27 and TRBJ1-6, with a weak D call TRBD1 (5 bases). In germline, CDR1 is MNHEY, CDR2 SMNVEV (reference sequence). V lost 4 bases to trimming and J lost 8 bases, with 18 bases between them. The CDR3 has 16 amino acids. The CDR3 loop is CASSSGPGVPDSPLHF. In DNA form, the CDR3 reads TGTGCCAGCAGTTCCGGCCCGGGGGTTCCGGATTCACCCCTCCACTTT.